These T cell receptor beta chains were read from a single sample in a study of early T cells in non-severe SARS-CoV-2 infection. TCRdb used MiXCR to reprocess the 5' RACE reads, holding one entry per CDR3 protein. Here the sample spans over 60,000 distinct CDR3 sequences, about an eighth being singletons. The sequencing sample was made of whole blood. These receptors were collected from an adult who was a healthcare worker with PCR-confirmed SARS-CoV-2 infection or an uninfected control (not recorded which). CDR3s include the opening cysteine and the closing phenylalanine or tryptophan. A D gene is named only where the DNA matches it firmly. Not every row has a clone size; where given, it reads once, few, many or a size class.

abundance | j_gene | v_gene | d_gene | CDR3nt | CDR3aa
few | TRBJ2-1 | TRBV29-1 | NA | TGCAGCGCCATGCAGGGGATCGCTAGCAATGAGCAGTTCTTC | CSAMQGIASNEQFF
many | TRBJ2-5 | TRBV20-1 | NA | TGCAGTGCTAGAGTACGGCAGAAGCAAGAGACCCAGTACTTC | CSARVRQKQETQYF
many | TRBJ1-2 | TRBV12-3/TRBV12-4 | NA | TGTGCCAGCAGTCTATCGGGGGGGCGCATTTTAGGCTACACCTTC | CASSLSGGRILGYTF
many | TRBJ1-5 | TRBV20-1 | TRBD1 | TGCAGTGCCAGGACAGGGGGAGGTCAGCCCCAGCATTTT | CSARTGGGQPQHF
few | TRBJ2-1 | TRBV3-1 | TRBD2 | TGTGCCAGCAGCCAAGAGGTAGGACTAGCGTTCGATGAGCAGTTCTTC | CASSQEVGLAFDEQFF
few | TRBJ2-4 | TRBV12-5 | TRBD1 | TGTGCTAGTGGTCCTCGACAGGGGGCGGCCAAAAACATTCAGTACTTC | CASGPRQGAAKNIQYF
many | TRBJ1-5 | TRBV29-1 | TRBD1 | TGCAGCGTTCTACAGGGGAGCAATCAGCCCCAGCATTTT | CSVLQGSNQPQHF
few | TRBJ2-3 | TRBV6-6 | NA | TGTGCCAGCAGTGGGGCTAGCCCCTATACGCAGTATTTT | CASSGASPYTQYF
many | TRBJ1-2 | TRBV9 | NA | TGTGCCAGCAAGGAGGGGTTCACTGGCTATGGCTACACCTTC | CASKEGFTGYGYTF
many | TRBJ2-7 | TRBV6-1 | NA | TGTGCCAGCAGTGCCGGGCTAGGGATTCTTTACGAGCAGTACTTC | CASSAGLGILYEQYF
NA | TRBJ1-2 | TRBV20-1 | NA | TGCAGTGCTAGTCCTAGGAGCAGCCTCTATGGCTACACCTTC | CSASPRSSLYGYTF
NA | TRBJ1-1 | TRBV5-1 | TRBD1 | TGCGCCAGCAGCTTCACAGGGGCGGGCACTGAAGCTTTCTTT | CASSFTGAGTEAFF
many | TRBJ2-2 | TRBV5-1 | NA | TGCGCCAGCAGCCCTACATTAGGAGTCGACACCGGGGAGCTGTTTTTT | CASSPTLGVDTGELFF
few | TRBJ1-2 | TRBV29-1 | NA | TGCAGCGTTTCCGCCACCTATGGCTACACCTTC | CSVSATYGYTF
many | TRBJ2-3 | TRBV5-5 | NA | TGTGCCAGCAGCTTGGAGAGCACAGATACGCAGTATTTT | CASSLESTDTQYF
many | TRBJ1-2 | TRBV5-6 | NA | TGTGCCAGCAGCCCCCGGGCCCGGAGGGGCTACACCTTC | CASSPRARRGYTF
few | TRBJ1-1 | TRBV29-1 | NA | TGCAGCGGACACCAGAACACTGAAGCTTTCTTT | CSGHQNTEAFF
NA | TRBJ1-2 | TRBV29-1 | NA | TGCAGCGCCGGGACCCTCTCTAACTATGGCTACACCTTC | CSAGTLSNYGYTF
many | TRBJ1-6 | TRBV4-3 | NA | TGCGCCAGCAGTATAGACTCCTATAATTCACCCCTCCACTTT | CASSIDSYNSPLHF
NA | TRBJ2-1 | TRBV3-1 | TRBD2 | TGTGCCAGCAGCCAAGATAACCCGGGACTAGCGATCGATGAGCAGTTCTTC | CASSQDNPGLAIDEQFF
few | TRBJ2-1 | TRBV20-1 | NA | TGCAGTGCCCCCCCAGCGGGCTCCTACAATGAGCAGTTCTTC | CSAPPAGSYNEQFF
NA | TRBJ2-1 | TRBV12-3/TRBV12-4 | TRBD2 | TGTGCCAGCAGTTTCCCCCCGGGGGGAGAGGGAGAGTTCTTC | CASSFPPGGEGEFF
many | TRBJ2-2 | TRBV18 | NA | TGTGCCAGCTCACCAAGCCCGGGAAACACCGGGGAGCTGTTTTTT | CASSPSPGNTGELFF
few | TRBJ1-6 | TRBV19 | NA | TGTGCCAGCAGGGTAAGGGACTATAATTCACCCCTCCACTTT | CASRVRDYNSPLHF
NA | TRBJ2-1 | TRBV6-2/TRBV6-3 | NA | TGTGCCAGCAGTTACACACTTGGTACGGGGGCCTACAATGAGCAGTTCTTC | CASSYTLGTGAYNEQFF
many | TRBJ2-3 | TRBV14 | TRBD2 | TGTGCCAGCAGCCAGCCCGGGGGGGATACGCAGTATTTT | CASSQPGGDTQYF
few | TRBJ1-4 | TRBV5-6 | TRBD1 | TGTGCCAGCAGCTGGGGCAGACAGGGGGCCTTCAATGAAAAACTGTTTTTT | CASSWGRQGAFNEKLFF
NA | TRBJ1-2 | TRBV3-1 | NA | TGTGCCAGCAGCGCCAGGGGAGCGTATGGCTACACCTTC | CASSARGAYGYTF
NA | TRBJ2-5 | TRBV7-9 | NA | TGTGCCAGCAGCCCGAACGAAAAAGCGCGAGAGACCCAGTACTTC | CASSPNEKARETQYF
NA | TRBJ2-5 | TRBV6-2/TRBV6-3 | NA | TGTGCCAGCAGGGAACTGGCCGTGACGCGTGGGGGGGAGACCCAGTACTTC | CASRELAVTRGGETQYF
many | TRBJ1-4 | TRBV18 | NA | TGTGCCAGCTCAGCAGGGGAAAAACTGTTTTTT | CASSAGEKLFF
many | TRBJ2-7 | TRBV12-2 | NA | TGTGCAAGTCGCTTAGCACCAGGGACAGCCTCCTACGAGCAGTACTTC | CASRLAPGTASYEQYF
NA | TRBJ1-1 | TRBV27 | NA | TGTGCCAGCAGTTCCCCCGCTTTCTTT | CASSSPAFF
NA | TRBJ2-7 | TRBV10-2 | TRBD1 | TGCGCCAGCAGACAGGGGTACGAGCAGTACTTC | CASRQGYEQYF
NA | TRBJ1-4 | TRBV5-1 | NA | TGCGCCAGCAGCCCTGGGACTTCAAATGAAAAACTGTTTTTT | CASSPGTSNEKLFF
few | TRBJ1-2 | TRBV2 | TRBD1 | TGTGCCAGCAGCGGACAGGGAAGAGACTATGGCTACACCTTC | CASSGQGRDYGYTF
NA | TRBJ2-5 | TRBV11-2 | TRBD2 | TGTGCCAGCAGCCCTGGGACTAGCGGGCAAGAGACCCAGTACTTC | CASSPGTSGQETQYF
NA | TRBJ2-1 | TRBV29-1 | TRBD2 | TGCAGCGTTGAGCCCAGTGATGCGGGGGAGTACAATGAGCAGTTCTTC | CSVEPSDAGEYNEQFF
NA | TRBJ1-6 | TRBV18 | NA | TGTGCCAGCTCACCACGAGATCGGAGCTCCTATAATTCACCCCTCCACTTT | CASSPRDRSSYNSPLHF
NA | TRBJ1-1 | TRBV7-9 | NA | TGTGCCAGCAGCTCGACAGCTATGAACACTGAAGCTTTCTTT | CASSSTAMNTEAFF